A selection of T cell receptor beta chains follows, all from one sample in a study of cytomegalovirus exposure and HLA in healthy donors. Method: immunoSEQ multiplex PCR; TCRdb's copy keeps in-frame clones and lacks some. The profile shows around 300,000 clones, 87% of them singletons. Input material: PBMCs. Receptors were obtained from a woman aged 25 to 39 in good health and CMV-seropositive. CDR3s include the opening cysteine and the closing phenylalanine or tryptophan. The order of the fields is V gene, D gene, clone size, J gene, CDR3 DNA, CDR3 protein. D genes are given only for firm matches. Only part of the rows carry a size: once, few, many, or a class if the clone is expanded.

>TRBV28|-|-|TRBJ2-5
TGTGCCAGCAGTTTATTCTGGGGGGACCAAGAGACCCAGTACTTC
CASSLFWGDQETQYF
>TRBV5-1|TRBD1|-|TRBJ2-5
TGCGCCAGCAGTTGGGGACAGGAAGAGACCCAGTACTTC
CASSWGQEETQYF
>TRBV11-1|-|-|TRBJ2-7
TGTGCCAGCAGTTACCTACCGGGACTGAAGTACGAGCAGTACTTC
CASSYLPGLKYEQYF
>TRBV4-3|-|-|TRBJ2-3
TGCGCCAGCAGCCAAGGTTCGTTTGATACGCAGTATTTT
CASSQGSFDTQYF
>TRBV7-3|TRBD2|-|TRBJ2-5
TGTGCCAGCAGCTTGACTAGCCTGGAGACCCAGTACTTC
CASSLTSLETQYF
>TRBV7-9|TRBD2|-|TRBJ2-4
TGTGCCAGCAGCTTTTCAGGGACTACAAATCCTTTAGCCAAAAACATTCAGTACTTC
CASSFSGTTNPLAKNIQYF
>TRBV15|TRBD2|-|TRBJ2-7
TGTGCCACCAGCCCCGGGAGGGCCCTTGAGCAGTACTTC
CATSPGRALEQYF
>TRBV4-1|-|-|TRBJ2-3
TGCGCCAGCAGCCAAGAGAGGACAGATACGCAGTATTTT
CASSQERTDTQYF
>TRBV5-4|-|-|TRBJ2-2
TGTGCCAGCAGCTCAGGACTAACCGGGGAGCTGTTTTTT
CASSSGLTGELFF
>TRBV4-3|TRBD2|-|TRBJ2-7
TGCGCCAGCAGCTACATGAGCGGGGTCCCCTACGAGCAGTACTTC
CASSYMSGVPYEQYF
>TRBV15|-|-|TRBJ1-4
TGTGCCACCAGCAGAGTAGCAGGGGCGACTAATGAAAAACTGTTTTTT
CATSRVAGATNEKLFF
>TRBV5-1|-|-|TRBJ1-2
TGCGCCAGCAGCTTGGTACGGAAGGATGGCTACACCTTC
CASSLVRKDGYTF
>TRBV5-1|TRBD2|-|TRBJ2-3
TGCGCCAGCAGCCTCGCGACTAGCGGGGCATTTTGGGATACGCAGTATTTT
CASSLATSGAFWDTQYF
>TRBV5-1|-|few|TRBJ1-1
TGCGCCAGCAGCTTGGAATCAGGGAGCGAGGGTGAAGCTTTCTTT
CASSLESGSEGEAFF
>TRBV13|TRBD2|-|TRBJ2-3
TGTGCCAGCGCGGGGGAGGGAGGGGATACGCAGTATTTT
CASAGEGGDTQYF
>TRBV30|-|-|TRBJ2-7
TGTGCCTGGAGTGCGGACAGCTCCTACGAGCAGTACTTC
CAWSADSSYEQYF
>TRBV9|-|-|TRBJ1-1
TGTGCCAGCAGCCCAGTGGTAGCCCCTGAAGCTTTCTTT
CASSPVVAPEAFF
>TRBV19|TRBD1|-|TRBJ2-3
TGTGCCAGTAGCCACCCACAGGGGTGGGATACGCAGTATTTT
CASSHPQGWDTQYF
>TRBV2|-|-|TRBJ2-5
TGTGCCAGCATGACGGTGGAAGAGACCCAGTACTTC
CASMTVEETQYF
>TRBV7-6|-|-|TRBJ2-5
TGTGCCAGCAGCTCCAGAGGAGAGACCCAGTACTTC
CASSSRGETQYF
>TRBV11-1|-|-|TRBJ1-2
TGTGCCAGCAGCTTAGGACAGTCCTATGGCTACACCTTC
CASSLGQSYGYTF
>TRBV4-3|TRBD2|-|TRBJ2-3
TGCGCCAGCAGCCAGAGCCCTCAGACTAGCGGCACAGATACGCAGTATTTT
CASSQSPQTSGTDTQYF
>TRBV30|TRBD2|-|TRBJ2-5
TGTGCCTGGAGTGGGCTAGCGGGCCAAGAGACCCAGTACTTC
CAWSGLAGQETQYF
>TRBV28|TRBD2|-|TRBJ2-1
TGTGCCAGCAGTTTATTAGCGGGAGCTGAGCAGTTCTTC
CASSLLAGAEQFF
>TRBV7-7|TRBD2|-|TRBJ2-7
TGTGCCAGCAGCCCGGGGGGGGTAGGCTACGAGCAGTACTTC
CASSPGGVGYEQYF
>TRBV10-3|-|few|TRBJ2-7
TGTGCCATCGGGGGGTTGACCTACGAGCAGTACTTC
CAIGGLTYEQYF
>TRBV30|-|-|TRBJ2-7
TGTGCCTGGACCACCCTTTCCTACGAGCAGTACTTC
CAWTTLSYEQYF
>TRBV9|TRBD2|-|TRBJ2-1
TGTGCCAGCAGCGTTACTAGCGGGGTGGGAAATGAGCAGTTCTTC
CASSVTSGVGNEQFF
>TRBV6-5|-|few|TRBJ1-2
TGTGCCAGCAGTTCCCGGGCCTATGGCTACACCTTC
CASSSRAYGYTF
>TRBV19|-|once|TRBJ2-7
TGTGCCAGTAGTATAGCCTTGGACAGATACTACGAGCAGTACTTC
CASSIALDRYYEQYF
>TRBV5-6|-|-|TRBJ2-5
TGTGCCAGCAGCCCGATGGGAGAGACCCAGTACTTC
CASSPMGETQYF
>TRBV6-1|-|few|TRBJ1-1
TGTGCCAGCACCATTAGCCCGAACACTGAAGCTTTCTTT
CASTISPNTEAFF
>TRBV19|-|-|TRBJ2-2
TGTGCCAGTAGTAGCCTCGGTGGGGAGCTGTTTTTT
CASSSLGGELFF
>TRBV28|TRBD1|once|TRBJ2-7
TGTGCCAGCAGTTTTGACGGGACAGGGAGCTCCTACGAGCAGTACTTC
CASSFDGTGSSYEQYF
>TRBV2|TRBD1|-|TRBJ2-1
TGTGCCAGCAGACCGGGACAGGGGAGGAATGAGCAGTTCTTC
CASRPGQGRNEQFF
>TRBV6-1|-|-|TRBJ1-1
TGTGCCATCCTGGGGCTCGGGAACACTGAAGCTTTCTTT
CAILGLGNTEAFF
>TRBV6-6|TRBD1|-|TRBJ1-4
TGTGCCAGCCGAAACCAGGAGGACAGGGGGCAAAAACTGTTTTTT
CASRNQEDRGQKLFF
>TRBV7-2|-|-|TRBJ2-2
TGTGCCAGCAGCTTAGTGGGACCCGGGGAGCTGTTTTTT
CASSLVGPGELFF
>TRBV7-3|-|few|TRBJ2-2
TGTGCCAGCAGCTCGAGTGCCGGGGAGCTGTTTTTT
CASSSSAGELFF
>TRBV19|-|-|TRBJ1-5
TGTGCCAGTAGTATTGTAACGGGGGTGGCTCAGCCCCAGCATTTT
CASSIVTGVAQPQHF
>TRBV2|TRBD2|-|TRBJ2-1
TGTGCCAGCAGTGACTGGGGGGGCTACAATGAGCAGTTCTTC
CASSDWGGYNEQFF
>TRBV4-1|TRBD1|-|TRBJ2-7
TGCGCCAGCAGCCAAGGGCAGGGGGCCGCCTACGAGCAGTACTTC
CASSQGQGAAYEQYF
>TRBV28|-|-|TRBJ1-4
TGTGCCAGCAATACGGTTAATGAAAAACTGTTTTTT
CASNTVNEKLFF
>TRBV28|-|-|TRBJ1-6
TGTGCCAGCAGTTTAATGCACGCAGGGAGCTCCTATAATTCACCCCTCCACTTT
CASSLMHAGSSYNSPLHF
>TRBV4-3|-|-|TRBJ1-1
TGCGCCAGCAGAGGTTCCCTGATTAACACTGAAGCTTTCTTT
CASRGSLINTEAFF
>TRBV4-2|-|-|TRBJ2-5
TGTGCCAGCAGCCAAGGCTTGGCGGGGGCCCAAGAGACCCAGTACTTC
CASSQGLAGAQETQYF
>TRBV7-6|-|few|TRBJ1-5
TGTGCCAGCAGCTTAGCGGGACCACATCAGCCCCAGCATTTT
CASSLAGPHQPQHF
>TRBV7-8|TRBD2|-|TRBJ2-3
TGTGCCAGCAGCTTAGTCAAGTCCGGGGGGGCCCCAGATACGCAGTATTTT
CASSLVKSGGAPDTQYF
>TRBV29-1|TRBD2|-|TRBJ2-1
TGCAGCGTTGAAGGGACTAGCGGGAGATTGACATACAATGAGCAGTTCTTC
CSVEGTSGRLTYNEQFF
>TRBV20-1|-|-|TRBJ2-1
TGCAGTGGGATCGGACACAATGAGCAGTTCTTC
CSGIGHNEQFF
>TRBV19|TRBD2|once|TRBJ2-1
TGTGCCAGTACCCTAGGGGGACTAGCGGGAGGGCAGGTTGGATACAATGAGCAGTTCTTC
CASTLGGLAGGQVGYNEQFF
>TRBV7-9|-|-|TRBJ1-1
TGTGCCAGCAGCGCCGACACCCTACGGACTGAAGCTTTCTTT
CASSADTLRTEAFF
>TRBV7-9|-|-|TRBJ1-4
TGTGCCAGCAGCCGAGACGAAAAACTGTTTTTT
CASSRDEKLFF
>TRBV7-8|-|once|TRBJ1-5
TGTGCCAGCAGCTTAGCCCTGGAAGCCTTTAGCAATCAGCCCCAGCATTTT
CASSLALEAFSNQPQHF
>TRBV6-1|-|-|TRBJ1-5
TGTGCCAGCAGTGAAGTTCAGGGCAATCAGCCCCAGCATTTT
CASSEVQGNQPQHF
>TRBV30|TRBD1|-|TRBJ2-7
TGTGCCTGGTCACCGGGACAGACCTACGAGCAGTACTTC
CAWSPGQTYEQYF
>TRBV30|TRBD2|-|TRBJ2-3
TGTGCCTGGAGTCTTATAGGAAGCGGGAGGACAGATACGCAGTATTTT
CAWSLIGSGRTDTQYF